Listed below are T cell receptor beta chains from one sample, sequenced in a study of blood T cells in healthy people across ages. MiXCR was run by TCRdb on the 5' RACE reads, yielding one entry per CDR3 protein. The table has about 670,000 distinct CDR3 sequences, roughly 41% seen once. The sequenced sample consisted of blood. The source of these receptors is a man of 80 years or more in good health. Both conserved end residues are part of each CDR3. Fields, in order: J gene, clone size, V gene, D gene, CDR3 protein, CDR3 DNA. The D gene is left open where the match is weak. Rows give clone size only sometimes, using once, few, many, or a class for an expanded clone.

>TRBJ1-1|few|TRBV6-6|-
CASSGGRYAEAFF
TGTGCCAGCAGTGGCGGGAGGTACGCTGAAGCTTTCTTT
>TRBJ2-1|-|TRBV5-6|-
CASSFYRGANEQFF
TGTGCCAGCAGCTTTTATCGGGGAGCCAATGAGCAGTTCTTC
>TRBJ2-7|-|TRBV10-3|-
CAISEMETSYEQYF
TGTGCCATCAGTGAAATGGAAACGAGCTACGAGCAGTACTTC
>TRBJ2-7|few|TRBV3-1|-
CASSQRYGSYEQYF
TGTGCCAGCAGCCAACGATACGGCTCCTACGAGCAGTACTTC
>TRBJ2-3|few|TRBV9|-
CASSVAGRALSTDTQYF
TGTGCCAGCAGCGTGGCCGGACGGGCTTTAAGCACAGATACGCAGTATTTT
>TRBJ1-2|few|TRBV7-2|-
CASSLASRPNYGYTF
TGTGCCAGCAGCTTAGCTTCCAGACCCAACTATGGCTACACCTTC
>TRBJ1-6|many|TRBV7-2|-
CASRGWGNSPLHF
TGTGCCAGCCGCGGGTGGGGTAATTCACCCCTCCACTTT
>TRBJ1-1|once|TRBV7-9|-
CASSSKVRESKAFF
TGTGCCAGCAGCTCGAAGGTCCGAGAAAGTAAAGCTTTCTTT
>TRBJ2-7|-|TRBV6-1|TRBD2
CASSPRPAGLAGGEQYF
TGTGCCAGCAGTCCCCGGCCCGCGGGACTAGCGGGAGGCGAGCAGTACTTC
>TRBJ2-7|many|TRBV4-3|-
CASSQVGGNSYEQYF
TGCGCCAGCAGCCAAGTGGGGGGAAACTCCTACGAGCAGTACTTC